The rows below give T cell receptor beta chains drawn from one sample of a study of OX40 agonist ivuxolimab in advanced cancers. Here immunoSEQ multiplex PCR was the method, and the copy in TCRdb shows in-frame clones only, minus some. Among 67,000 or so clones, approximately 86% were seen once, and the ten largest hold roughly 0.99%. The input for sequencing was CD4+ or CD8+ T cells sorted from blood, taken in a trial of the OX40 agonist ivuxolimab. These receptors all stem from an adult with an advanced solid tumor such as melanoma, head and neck, liver or kidney cancer. CDR3s include the opening cysteine and the closing phenylalanine or tryptophan. The order of the fields is V gene, J gene, CDR3 protein.

TRBV28	TRBJ1-4	CASSGVLNEKLFF
TRBV7-2	TRBJ2-7	CASSNQGNSYEQYF
TRBV21-1	TRBJ1-1	CASSAQGPNTEAFF
TRBV29-1	TRBJ2-2	CSAKTSGKNTGELFF
TRBV9	TRBJ2-5	CASSVGVQNQETQYF
TRBV1	TRBJ2-3	CTSSQGSQREGGRDTQYF
TRBV11-3	TRBJ2-7	CASSRDRGLEQYF
TRBV7-3	TRBJ2-1	CASSSHGLAVSYNEQFF
TRBV19	TRBJ1-4	CASSIGQTKNEKLFF
TRBV7-3	TRBJ2-1	CASSPRAGGFNEQFF
TRBV28	TRBJ2-5	CASSPSTRTQETQYF
TRBV11-2	TRBJ2-1	CASSLVLTSGFYNEQFF
TRBV18	TRBJ2-7	CASSPRPWAYEQYF
TRBV7-6	TRBJ1-6	CASSLDRLNSPLHF
TRBV7-2	TRBJ2-7	CASSPDSGQEYEQYF
TRBV7-2	TRBJ2-5	CASSLGWETQYF
TRBV7-2	TRBJ1-4	CASSLGQGGGTNEKLFF
TRBV28	TRBJ1-3	CASSQTGGENTIYF
TRBV10-3	TRBJ1-5	CAINQPQHF
TRBV7-2	TRBJ1-2	CASSPPGQGWIYGYTF